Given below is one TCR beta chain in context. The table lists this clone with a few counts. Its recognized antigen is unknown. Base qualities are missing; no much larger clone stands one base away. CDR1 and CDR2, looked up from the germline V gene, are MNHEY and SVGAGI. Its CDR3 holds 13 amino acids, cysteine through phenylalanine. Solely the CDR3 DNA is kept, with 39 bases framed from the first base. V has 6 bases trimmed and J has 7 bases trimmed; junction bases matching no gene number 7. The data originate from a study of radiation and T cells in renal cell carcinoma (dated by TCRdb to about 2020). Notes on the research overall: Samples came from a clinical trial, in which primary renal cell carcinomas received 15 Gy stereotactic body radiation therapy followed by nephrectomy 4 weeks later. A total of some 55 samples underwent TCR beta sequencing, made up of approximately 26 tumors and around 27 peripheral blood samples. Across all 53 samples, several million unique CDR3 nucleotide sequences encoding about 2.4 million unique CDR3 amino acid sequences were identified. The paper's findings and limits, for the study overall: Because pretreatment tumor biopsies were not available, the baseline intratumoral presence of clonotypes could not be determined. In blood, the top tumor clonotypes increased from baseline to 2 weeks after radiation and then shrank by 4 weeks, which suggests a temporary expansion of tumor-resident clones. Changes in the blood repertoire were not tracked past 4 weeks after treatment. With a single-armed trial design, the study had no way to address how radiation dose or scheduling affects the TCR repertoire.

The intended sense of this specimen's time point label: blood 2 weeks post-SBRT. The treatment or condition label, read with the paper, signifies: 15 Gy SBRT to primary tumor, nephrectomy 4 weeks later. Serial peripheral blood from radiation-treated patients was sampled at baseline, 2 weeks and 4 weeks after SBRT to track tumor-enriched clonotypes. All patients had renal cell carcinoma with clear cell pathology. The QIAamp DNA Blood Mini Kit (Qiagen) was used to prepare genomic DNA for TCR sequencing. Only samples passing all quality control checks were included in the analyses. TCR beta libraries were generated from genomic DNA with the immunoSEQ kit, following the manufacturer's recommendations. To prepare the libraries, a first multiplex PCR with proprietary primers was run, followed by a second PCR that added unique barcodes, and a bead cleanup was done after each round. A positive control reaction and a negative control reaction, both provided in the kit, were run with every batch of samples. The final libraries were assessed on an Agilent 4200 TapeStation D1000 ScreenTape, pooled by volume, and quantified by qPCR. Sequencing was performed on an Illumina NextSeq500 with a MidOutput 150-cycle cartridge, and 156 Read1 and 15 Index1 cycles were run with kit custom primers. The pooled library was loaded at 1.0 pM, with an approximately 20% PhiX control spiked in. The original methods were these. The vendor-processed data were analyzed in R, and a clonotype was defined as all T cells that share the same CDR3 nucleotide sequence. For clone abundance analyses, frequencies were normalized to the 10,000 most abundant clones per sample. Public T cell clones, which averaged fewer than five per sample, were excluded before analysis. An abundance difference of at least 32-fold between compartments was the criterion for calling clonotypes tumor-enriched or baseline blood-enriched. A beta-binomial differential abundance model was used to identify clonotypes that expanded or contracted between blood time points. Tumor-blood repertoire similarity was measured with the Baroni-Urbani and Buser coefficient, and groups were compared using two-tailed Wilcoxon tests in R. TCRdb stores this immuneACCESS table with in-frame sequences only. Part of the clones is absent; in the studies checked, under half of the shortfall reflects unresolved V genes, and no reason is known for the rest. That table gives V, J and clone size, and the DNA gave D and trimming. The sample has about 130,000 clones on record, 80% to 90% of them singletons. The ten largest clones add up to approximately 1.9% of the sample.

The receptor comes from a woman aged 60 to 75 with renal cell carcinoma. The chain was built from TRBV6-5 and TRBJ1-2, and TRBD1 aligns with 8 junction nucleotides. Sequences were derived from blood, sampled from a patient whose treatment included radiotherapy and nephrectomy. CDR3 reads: CASSQDRVRGYTF. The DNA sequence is TGTGCCAGCAGCCAGGACAGGGTGCGTGGCTACACCTTC.